This T cell receptor (beta chain) came from a study of blood T cell dynamics during melanoma immunotherapy. Study-level information: First-line therapy was either pembrolizumab or nivolumab with ipilimumab for metastatic melanoma. Study outcomes and limitations: The study could not tell melanoma-specific clones from general immune activation. Cell-free DNA CDR3 sequences most resembled the immune-effector CD8+ subset, which was also most clonal.

Germline CDR1 SGHAT, CDR2 FQNNGV. This CDR3 region has 13 residues. V lost 5 bases, J lost 4 bases, and 5 bases stayed unmatched. The method was immunoSEQ multiplex PCR; TCRdb's version includes in-frame clones alone and lacks a portion of them. The table has roughly 1,500 clones, roughly 74% seen once. In regard to this clone: The antigen remains undetermined.

Sample time point: pre-treatment baseline. The CD3+ CD4- CD8+ CD45RA- CD45RO-high CD27- CCR7- memory phenotype defined TIE cells. Disease control meant complete response, partial response or stable disease at 12 weeks. Prior systemic cancer therapy, immunosuppressant use and other active malignancies excluded patients. The sample here was CD8+ T cells from blood, taken from a patient treated with checkpoint blockade. This TCR came from a human donor with melanoma. V and J are TRBV11-2 and TRBJ2-7; 7 nucleotides match TRBD1. CDR3 coding DNA: TGTGCCAGCAGCGTCGGACAGGCTTACGAGCAGTACTTC. It is translated as CASSVGQAYEQYF. The complete variable domain, with remaining parts taken from reference TRBV11-2 and TRBJ2-7, reads EAGVAQSPRYKIIEKRQSVAFWCNPISGHATLYWYQQILGQGPKLLIQFQNNGVVDDSQLPKDRFSAERLKGVDSTLKIQPAKLEDSAVYLCASSVGQAYEQYFGPGTRLTVT.